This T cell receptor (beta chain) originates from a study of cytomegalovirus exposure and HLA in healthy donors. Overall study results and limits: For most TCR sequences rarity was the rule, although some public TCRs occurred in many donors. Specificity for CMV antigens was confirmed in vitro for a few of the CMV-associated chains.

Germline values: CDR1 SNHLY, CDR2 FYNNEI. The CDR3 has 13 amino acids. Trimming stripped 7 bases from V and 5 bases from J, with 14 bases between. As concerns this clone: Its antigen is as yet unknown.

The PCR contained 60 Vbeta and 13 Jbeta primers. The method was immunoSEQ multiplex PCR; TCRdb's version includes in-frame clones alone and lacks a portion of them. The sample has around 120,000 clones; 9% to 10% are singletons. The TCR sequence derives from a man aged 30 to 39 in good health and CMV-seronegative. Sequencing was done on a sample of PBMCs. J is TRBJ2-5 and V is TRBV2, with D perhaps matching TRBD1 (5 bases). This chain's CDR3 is CASIRAGSETQYF. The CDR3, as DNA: TGTGCCAGCATTCGGGCAGGGTCGGAGACCCAGTACTTC.